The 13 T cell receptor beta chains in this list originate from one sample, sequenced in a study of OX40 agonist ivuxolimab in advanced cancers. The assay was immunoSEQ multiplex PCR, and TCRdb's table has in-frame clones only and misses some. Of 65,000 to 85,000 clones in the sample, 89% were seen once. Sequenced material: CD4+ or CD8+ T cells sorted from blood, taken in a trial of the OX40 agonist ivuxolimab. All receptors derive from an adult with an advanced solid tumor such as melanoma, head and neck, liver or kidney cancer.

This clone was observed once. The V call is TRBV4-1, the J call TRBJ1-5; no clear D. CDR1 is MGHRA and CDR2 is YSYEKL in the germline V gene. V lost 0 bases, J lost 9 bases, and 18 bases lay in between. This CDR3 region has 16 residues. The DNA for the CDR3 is TGCGCCAGCAGCCAAGAGTTCCCGGATTTTTGGGCGCCCCAGCATTTT. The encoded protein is CASSQEFPDFWAPQHF.

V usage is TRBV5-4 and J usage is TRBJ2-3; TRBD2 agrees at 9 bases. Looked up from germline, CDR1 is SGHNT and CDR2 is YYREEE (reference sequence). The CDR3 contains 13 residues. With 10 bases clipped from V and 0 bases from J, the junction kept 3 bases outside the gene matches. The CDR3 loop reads CAWRGGSTDTQYF. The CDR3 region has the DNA TGTGCCTGGCGGGGGGGCAGCACAGATACGCAGTATTTT.

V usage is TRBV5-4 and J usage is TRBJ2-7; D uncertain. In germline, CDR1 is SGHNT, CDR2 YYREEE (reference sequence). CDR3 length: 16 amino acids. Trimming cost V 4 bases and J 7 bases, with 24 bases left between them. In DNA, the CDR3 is TGTGCCAGCAGCCCCCCCGGCGGCTCTAGTCCTAATGAGCAGTACTTC. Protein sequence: CASSPPGGSSPNEQYF.

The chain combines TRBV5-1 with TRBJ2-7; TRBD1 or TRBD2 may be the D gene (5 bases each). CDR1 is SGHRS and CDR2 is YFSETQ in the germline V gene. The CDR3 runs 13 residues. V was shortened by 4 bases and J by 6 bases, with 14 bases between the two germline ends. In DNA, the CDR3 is TGCGCCAGCAGCGCCGGGACCAGAGGCGAGCAGTACTTC. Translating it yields CASSAGTRGEQYF.

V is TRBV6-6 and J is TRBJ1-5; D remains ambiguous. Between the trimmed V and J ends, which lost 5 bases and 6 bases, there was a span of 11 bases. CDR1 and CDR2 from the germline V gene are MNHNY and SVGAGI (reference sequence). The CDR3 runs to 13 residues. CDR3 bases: TGTGCCAGCAGTCTGGGTTCGGCTCAGCCCCAGCATTTT. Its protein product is CASSLGSAQPQHF.

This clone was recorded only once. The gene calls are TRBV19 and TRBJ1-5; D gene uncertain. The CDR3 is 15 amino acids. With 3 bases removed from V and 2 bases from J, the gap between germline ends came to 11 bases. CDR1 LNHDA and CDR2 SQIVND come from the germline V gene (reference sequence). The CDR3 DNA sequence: TGTGCCAGTAGTATCATAGGGCTGCGCAATCAGCCCCAGCATTTT. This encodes CASSIIGLRNQPQHF.

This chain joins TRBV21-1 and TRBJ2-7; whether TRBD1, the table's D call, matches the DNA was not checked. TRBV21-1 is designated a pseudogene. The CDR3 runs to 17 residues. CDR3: CASSKAFRGGLSYEQYF. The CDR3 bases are TGTGCCAGCAGCAAAGCTTTTAGGGGTGGCCTCTCCTACGAGCAGTACTTC.

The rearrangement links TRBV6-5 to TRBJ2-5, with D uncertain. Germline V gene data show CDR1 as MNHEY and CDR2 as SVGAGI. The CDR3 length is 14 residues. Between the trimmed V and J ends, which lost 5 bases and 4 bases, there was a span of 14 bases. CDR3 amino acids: CASSQSQWGETQYF. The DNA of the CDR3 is TGTGCCAGCAGTCAGTCCCAGTGGGGAGAGACCCAGTACTTC.

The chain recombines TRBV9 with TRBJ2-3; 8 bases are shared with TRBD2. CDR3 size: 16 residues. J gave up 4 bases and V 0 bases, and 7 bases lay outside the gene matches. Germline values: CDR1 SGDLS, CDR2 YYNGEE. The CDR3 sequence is CASSVDAGGGADTQYF. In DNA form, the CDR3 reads TGTGCCAGCAGCGTAGATGCGGGGGGAGGGGCAGATACGCAGTATTTT.

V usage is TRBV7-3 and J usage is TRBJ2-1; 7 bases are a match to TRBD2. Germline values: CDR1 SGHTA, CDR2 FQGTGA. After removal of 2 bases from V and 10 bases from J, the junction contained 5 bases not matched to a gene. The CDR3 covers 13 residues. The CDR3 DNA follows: TGTGCCAGCAGCTTACTTACTAGCGTCGAGCAGTTCTTC. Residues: CASSLLTSVEQFF.

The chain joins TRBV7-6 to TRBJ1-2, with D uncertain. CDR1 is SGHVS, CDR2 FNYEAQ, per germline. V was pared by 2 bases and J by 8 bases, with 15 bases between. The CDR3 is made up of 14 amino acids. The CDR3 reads CASSLSVSSSGYTF. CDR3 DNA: TGTGCCAGCAGCTTAAGTGTTTCTTCGAGCGGCTACACCTTC.

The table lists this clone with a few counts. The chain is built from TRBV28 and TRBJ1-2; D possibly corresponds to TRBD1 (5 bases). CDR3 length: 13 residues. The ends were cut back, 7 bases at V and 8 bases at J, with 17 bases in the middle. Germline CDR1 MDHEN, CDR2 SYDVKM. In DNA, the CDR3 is TGTGCCAGCACCCCTCCGGGACCCAGGGGCTACACCTTC. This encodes CASTPPGPRGYTF.

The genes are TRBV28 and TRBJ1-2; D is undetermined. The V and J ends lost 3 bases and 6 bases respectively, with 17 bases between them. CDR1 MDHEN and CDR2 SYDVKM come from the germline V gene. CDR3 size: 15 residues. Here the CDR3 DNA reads TGTGCCAGCAGTTTTTCAGGAAAAATAAGAGATGGCTACACCTTC. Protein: CASSFSGKIRDGYTF.